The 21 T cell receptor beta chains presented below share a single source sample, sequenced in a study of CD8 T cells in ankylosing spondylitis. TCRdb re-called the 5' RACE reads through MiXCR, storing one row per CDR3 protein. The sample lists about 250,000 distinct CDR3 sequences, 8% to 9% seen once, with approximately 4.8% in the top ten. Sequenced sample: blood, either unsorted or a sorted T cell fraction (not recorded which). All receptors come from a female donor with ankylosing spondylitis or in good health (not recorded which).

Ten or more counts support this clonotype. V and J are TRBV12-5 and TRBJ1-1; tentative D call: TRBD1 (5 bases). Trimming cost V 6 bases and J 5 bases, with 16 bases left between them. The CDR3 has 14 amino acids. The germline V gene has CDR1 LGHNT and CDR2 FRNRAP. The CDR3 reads CASGPQGLGTEAFF. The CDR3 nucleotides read TGTGCTAGTGGCCCGCAGGGATTGGGTACTGAAGCTTTCTTT. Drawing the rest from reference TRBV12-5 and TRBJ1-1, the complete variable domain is DARVTQTPRHKVTEMGQEVTMRCQPILGHNTVFWYRQTMMQGLELLAYFRNRAPLDDSGMPKDRFSAEMPDATLATLKIQPSEPRDSAVYFCASGPQGLGTEAFFGQGTRLTVV.

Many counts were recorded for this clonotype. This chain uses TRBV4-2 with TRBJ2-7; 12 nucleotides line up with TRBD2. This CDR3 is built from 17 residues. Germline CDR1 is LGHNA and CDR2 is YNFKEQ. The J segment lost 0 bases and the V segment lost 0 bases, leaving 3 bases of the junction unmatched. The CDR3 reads CASSQDGTSGRSYEQYF. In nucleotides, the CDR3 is TGTGCCAGCAGCCAAGACGGGACTAGCGGGCGCTCCTACGAGCAGTACTTC.

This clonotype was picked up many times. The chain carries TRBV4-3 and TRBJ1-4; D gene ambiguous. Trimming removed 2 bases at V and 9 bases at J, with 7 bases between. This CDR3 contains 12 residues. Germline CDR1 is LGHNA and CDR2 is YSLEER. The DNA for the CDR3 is TGCGCCAGCAGCCAAAGGGAGCAAAAACTGTTTTTT. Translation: CASSQREQKLFF.

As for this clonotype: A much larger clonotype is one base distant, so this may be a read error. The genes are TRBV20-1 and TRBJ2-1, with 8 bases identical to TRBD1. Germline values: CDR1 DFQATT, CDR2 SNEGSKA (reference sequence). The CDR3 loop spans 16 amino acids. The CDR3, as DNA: TGCAGTGGTAGAGATGACGGCAGGGGGCTTTCCAATGAGCAGTTCTTC. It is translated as CSGRDDGRGLSNEQFF.

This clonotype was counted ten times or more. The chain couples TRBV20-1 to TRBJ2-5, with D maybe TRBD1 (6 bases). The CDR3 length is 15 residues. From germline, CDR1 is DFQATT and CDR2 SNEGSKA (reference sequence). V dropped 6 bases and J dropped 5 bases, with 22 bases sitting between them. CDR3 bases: TGCAGTGCCCTTCGGCCCACACAGGGACGGGAGACCCAGTACTTC. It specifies CSALRPTQGRETQYF.

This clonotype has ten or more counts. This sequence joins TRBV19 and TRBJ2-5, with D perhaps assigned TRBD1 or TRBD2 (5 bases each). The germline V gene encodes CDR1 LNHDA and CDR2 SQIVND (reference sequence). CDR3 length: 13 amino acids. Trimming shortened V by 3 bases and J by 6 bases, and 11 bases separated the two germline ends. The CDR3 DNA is TGTGCCAGTAGTATGGGGACCTGGCAGACCCAGTACTTC. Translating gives CASSMGTWQTQYF.

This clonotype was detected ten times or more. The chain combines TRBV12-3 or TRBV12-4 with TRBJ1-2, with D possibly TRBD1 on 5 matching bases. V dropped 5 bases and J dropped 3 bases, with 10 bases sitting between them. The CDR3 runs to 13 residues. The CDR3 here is CASSPREDYGYTF. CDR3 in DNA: TGTGCCAGCAGTCCCAGGGAGGACTATGGCTACACCTTC.

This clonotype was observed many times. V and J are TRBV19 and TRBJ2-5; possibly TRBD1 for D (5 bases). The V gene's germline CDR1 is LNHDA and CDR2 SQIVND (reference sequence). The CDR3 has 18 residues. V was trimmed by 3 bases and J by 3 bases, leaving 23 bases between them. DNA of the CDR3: TGTGCCAGTAGTATCCGGGCTTCAGGTTGGGGCTGGAAAGAGACCCAGTACTTC. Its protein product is CASSIRASGWGWKETQYF.

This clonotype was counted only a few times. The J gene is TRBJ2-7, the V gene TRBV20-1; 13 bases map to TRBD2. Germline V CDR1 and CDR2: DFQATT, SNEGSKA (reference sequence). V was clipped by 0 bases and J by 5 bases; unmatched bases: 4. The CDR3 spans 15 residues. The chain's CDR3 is CSARDWTSGGDEQYF. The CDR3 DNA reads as TGCAGTGCTAGAGATTGGACTAGCGGGGGAGACGAGCAGTACTTC.

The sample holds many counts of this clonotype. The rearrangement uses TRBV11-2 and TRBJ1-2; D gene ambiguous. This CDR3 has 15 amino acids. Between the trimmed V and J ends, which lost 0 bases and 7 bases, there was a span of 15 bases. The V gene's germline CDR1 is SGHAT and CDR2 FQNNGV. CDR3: CASSLDPGLYRGYTF. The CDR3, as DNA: TGTGCCAGCAGCTTAGATCCCGGGTTGTATCGTGGCTACACCTTC.

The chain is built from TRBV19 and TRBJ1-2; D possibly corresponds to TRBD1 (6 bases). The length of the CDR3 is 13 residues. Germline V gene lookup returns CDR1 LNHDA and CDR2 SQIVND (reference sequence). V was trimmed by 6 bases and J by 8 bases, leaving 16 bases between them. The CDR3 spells CASSLRGRAGYTF. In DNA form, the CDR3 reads TGTGCCAGTAGCCTCAGGGGCCGCGCAGGCTACACCTTC.

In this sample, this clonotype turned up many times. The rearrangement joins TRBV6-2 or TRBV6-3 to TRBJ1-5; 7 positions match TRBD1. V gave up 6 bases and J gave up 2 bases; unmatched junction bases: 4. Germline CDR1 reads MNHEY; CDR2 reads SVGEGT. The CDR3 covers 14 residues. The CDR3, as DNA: TGTGCCAGCAGCATGACAGGGCGCAATCAGCCCCAGCATTTT. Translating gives CASSMTGRNQPQHF.

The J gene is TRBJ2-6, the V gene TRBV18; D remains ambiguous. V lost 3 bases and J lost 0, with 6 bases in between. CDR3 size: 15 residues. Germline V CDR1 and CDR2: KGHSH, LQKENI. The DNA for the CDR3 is TGTGCCAGCTCACCGGGGTCCTCTGGGGCCAACGTCCTGACTTTC. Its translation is CASSPGSSGANVLTF.

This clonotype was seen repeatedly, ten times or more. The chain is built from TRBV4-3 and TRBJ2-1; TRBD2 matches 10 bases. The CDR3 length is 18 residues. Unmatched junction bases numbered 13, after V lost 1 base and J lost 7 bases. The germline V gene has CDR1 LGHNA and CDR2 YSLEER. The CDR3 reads CASSQVSPGAGGSNEQFF. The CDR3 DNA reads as TGCGCCAGCAGCCAAGTGTCGCCGGGAGCGGGAGGGTCGAATGAGCAGTTCTTC.

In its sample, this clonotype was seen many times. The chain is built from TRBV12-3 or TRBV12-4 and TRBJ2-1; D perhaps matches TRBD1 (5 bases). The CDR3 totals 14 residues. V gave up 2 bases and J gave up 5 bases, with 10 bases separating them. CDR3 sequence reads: CASSLRGGNNEQFF. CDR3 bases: TGTGCCAGCAGTTTAAGGGGCGGCAACAATGAGCAGTTCTTC.

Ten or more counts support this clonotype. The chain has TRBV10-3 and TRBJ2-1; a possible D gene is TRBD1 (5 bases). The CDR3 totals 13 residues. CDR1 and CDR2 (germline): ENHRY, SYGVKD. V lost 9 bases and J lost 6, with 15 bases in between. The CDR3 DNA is TGTGCCATTGGGGCCCACGGGTCCAATGAGCAGTTCTTC. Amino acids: CAIGAHGSNEQFF.

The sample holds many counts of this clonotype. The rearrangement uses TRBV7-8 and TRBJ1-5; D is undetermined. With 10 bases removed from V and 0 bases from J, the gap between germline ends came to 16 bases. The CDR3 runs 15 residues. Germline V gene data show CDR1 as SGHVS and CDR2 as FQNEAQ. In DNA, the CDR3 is TGTGCCAAAGTCACGGGTATTTTTAGCAATCAGCCCCAGCATTTT. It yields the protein CAKVTGIFSNQPQHF.

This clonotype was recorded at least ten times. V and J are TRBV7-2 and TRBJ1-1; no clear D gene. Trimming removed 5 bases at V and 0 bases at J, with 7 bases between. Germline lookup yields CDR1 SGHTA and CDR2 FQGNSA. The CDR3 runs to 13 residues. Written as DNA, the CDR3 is TGTGCCAGCAGCCAAGGGATGAACACTGAAGCTTTCTTT. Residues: CASSQGMNTEAFF.

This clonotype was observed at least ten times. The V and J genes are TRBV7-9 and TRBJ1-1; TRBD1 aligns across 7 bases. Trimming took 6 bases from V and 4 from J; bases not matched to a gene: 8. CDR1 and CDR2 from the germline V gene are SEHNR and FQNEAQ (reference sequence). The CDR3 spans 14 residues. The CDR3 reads CASRGDRGATEAFF. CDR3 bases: TGTGCCAGCAGGGGGGACAGAGGGGCCACTGAAGCTTTCTTT.

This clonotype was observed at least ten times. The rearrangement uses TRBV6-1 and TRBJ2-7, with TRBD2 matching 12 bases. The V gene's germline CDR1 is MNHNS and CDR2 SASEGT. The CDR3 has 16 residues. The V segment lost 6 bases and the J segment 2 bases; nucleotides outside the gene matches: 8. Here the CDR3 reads CASSHRTSGATYEQYF. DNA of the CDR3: TGTGCCAGCAGCCACCGGACTAGCGGGGCCACCTACGAGCAGTACTTC.

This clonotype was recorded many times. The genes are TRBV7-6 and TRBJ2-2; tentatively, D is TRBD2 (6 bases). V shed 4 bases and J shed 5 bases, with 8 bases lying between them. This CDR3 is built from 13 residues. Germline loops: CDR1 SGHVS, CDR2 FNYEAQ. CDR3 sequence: CASSSRETGELFF. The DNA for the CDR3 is TGTGCCAGCAGCTCACGGGAGACCGGGGAGCTGTTTTTT.